This TCR beta chain was captured by sequencing in a study of blood T cell repertoires in COVID-19. Study summary: Donors in the United States, Italy and Spain gave samples during acute or convalescent COVID-19. T cells, B-cell-depleted T cells, or PBMCs supplied cDNA or gDNA.

In the study's own analysis: Scientists estimated how many nucleated cells there were by amplifying reference gene primers. The repertoire was sequenced with immunoSEQ multiplex PCR; TCRdb's copy has only in-frame clones and lacks some. The V and J calls and the clone size are those of that table, but D and trimming were determined from the DNA. Counted here are about 360,000 clones, 80% to 90% occurring once; the ten biggest clones make up less than 9%. The V gene end was trimmed by 1 base and the J gene end by 5 bases; junction bases not matched to a gene: 6. The length of the CDR3 is 15 residues. Germline CDR1 SGHAT, CDR2 FQNNGV.

The chain joins TRBV11-2 to TRBJ2-5, with 8 bases fitting TRBD1. The TCR sequence derives from a woman aged 55-69 years with COVID-19, enrolled during active disease. Sequencing was carried out using peripheral blood. The CDR3 DNA sequence: TGTGCCAGCAGCTTAGGAAGACAGGGGCGGGAGACCCAGTACTTC. Its protein is CASSLGRQGRETQYF. The full variable domain, completed using reference TRBV11-2 and TRBJ2-5, is EAGVAQSPRYKIIEKRQSVAFWCNPISGHATLYWYQQILGQGPKLLIQFQNNGVVDDSQLPKDRFSAERLKGVDSTLKIQPAKLEDSAVYLCASSLGRQGRETQYFGPGTRLLVL.